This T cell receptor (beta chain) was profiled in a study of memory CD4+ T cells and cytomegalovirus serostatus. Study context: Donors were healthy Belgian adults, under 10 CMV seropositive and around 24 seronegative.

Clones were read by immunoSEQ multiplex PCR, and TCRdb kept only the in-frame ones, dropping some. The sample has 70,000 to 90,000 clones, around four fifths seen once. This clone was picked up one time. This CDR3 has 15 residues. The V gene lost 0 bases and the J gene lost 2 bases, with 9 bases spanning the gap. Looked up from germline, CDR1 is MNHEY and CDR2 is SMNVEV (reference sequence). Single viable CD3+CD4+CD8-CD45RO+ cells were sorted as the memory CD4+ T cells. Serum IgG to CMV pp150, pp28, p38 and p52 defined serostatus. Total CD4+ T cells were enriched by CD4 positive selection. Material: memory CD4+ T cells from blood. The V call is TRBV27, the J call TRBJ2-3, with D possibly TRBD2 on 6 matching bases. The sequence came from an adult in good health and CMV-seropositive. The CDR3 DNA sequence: TGTGCCAGCAGTTTATCGTGGGGGGACACAGATACGCAGTATTTT. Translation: CASSLSWGDTDTQYF.